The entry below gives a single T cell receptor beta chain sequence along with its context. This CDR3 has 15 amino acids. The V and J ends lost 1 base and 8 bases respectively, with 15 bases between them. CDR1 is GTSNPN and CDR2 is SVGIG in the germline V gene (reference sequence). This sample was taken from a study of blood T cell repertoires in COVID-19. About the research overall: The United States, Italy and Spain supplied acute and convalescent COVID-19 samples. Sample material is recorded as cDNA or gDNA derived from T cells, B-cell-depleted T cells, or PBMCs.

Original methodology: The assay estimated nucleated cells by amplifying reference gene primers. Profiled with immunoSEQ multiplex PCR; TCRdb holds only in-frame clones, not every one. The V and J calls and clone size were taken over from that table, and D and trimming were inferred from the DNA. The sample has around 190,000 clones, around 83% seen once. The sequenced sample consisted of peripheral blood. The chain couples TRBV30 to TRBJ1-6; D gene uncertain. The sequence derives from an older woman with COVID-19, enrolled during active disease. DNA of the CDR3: TGTGCCTGGAGTGACAGACCCACGGAGGATTCACCCCTCCACTTT. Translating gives CAWSDRPTEDSPLHF.